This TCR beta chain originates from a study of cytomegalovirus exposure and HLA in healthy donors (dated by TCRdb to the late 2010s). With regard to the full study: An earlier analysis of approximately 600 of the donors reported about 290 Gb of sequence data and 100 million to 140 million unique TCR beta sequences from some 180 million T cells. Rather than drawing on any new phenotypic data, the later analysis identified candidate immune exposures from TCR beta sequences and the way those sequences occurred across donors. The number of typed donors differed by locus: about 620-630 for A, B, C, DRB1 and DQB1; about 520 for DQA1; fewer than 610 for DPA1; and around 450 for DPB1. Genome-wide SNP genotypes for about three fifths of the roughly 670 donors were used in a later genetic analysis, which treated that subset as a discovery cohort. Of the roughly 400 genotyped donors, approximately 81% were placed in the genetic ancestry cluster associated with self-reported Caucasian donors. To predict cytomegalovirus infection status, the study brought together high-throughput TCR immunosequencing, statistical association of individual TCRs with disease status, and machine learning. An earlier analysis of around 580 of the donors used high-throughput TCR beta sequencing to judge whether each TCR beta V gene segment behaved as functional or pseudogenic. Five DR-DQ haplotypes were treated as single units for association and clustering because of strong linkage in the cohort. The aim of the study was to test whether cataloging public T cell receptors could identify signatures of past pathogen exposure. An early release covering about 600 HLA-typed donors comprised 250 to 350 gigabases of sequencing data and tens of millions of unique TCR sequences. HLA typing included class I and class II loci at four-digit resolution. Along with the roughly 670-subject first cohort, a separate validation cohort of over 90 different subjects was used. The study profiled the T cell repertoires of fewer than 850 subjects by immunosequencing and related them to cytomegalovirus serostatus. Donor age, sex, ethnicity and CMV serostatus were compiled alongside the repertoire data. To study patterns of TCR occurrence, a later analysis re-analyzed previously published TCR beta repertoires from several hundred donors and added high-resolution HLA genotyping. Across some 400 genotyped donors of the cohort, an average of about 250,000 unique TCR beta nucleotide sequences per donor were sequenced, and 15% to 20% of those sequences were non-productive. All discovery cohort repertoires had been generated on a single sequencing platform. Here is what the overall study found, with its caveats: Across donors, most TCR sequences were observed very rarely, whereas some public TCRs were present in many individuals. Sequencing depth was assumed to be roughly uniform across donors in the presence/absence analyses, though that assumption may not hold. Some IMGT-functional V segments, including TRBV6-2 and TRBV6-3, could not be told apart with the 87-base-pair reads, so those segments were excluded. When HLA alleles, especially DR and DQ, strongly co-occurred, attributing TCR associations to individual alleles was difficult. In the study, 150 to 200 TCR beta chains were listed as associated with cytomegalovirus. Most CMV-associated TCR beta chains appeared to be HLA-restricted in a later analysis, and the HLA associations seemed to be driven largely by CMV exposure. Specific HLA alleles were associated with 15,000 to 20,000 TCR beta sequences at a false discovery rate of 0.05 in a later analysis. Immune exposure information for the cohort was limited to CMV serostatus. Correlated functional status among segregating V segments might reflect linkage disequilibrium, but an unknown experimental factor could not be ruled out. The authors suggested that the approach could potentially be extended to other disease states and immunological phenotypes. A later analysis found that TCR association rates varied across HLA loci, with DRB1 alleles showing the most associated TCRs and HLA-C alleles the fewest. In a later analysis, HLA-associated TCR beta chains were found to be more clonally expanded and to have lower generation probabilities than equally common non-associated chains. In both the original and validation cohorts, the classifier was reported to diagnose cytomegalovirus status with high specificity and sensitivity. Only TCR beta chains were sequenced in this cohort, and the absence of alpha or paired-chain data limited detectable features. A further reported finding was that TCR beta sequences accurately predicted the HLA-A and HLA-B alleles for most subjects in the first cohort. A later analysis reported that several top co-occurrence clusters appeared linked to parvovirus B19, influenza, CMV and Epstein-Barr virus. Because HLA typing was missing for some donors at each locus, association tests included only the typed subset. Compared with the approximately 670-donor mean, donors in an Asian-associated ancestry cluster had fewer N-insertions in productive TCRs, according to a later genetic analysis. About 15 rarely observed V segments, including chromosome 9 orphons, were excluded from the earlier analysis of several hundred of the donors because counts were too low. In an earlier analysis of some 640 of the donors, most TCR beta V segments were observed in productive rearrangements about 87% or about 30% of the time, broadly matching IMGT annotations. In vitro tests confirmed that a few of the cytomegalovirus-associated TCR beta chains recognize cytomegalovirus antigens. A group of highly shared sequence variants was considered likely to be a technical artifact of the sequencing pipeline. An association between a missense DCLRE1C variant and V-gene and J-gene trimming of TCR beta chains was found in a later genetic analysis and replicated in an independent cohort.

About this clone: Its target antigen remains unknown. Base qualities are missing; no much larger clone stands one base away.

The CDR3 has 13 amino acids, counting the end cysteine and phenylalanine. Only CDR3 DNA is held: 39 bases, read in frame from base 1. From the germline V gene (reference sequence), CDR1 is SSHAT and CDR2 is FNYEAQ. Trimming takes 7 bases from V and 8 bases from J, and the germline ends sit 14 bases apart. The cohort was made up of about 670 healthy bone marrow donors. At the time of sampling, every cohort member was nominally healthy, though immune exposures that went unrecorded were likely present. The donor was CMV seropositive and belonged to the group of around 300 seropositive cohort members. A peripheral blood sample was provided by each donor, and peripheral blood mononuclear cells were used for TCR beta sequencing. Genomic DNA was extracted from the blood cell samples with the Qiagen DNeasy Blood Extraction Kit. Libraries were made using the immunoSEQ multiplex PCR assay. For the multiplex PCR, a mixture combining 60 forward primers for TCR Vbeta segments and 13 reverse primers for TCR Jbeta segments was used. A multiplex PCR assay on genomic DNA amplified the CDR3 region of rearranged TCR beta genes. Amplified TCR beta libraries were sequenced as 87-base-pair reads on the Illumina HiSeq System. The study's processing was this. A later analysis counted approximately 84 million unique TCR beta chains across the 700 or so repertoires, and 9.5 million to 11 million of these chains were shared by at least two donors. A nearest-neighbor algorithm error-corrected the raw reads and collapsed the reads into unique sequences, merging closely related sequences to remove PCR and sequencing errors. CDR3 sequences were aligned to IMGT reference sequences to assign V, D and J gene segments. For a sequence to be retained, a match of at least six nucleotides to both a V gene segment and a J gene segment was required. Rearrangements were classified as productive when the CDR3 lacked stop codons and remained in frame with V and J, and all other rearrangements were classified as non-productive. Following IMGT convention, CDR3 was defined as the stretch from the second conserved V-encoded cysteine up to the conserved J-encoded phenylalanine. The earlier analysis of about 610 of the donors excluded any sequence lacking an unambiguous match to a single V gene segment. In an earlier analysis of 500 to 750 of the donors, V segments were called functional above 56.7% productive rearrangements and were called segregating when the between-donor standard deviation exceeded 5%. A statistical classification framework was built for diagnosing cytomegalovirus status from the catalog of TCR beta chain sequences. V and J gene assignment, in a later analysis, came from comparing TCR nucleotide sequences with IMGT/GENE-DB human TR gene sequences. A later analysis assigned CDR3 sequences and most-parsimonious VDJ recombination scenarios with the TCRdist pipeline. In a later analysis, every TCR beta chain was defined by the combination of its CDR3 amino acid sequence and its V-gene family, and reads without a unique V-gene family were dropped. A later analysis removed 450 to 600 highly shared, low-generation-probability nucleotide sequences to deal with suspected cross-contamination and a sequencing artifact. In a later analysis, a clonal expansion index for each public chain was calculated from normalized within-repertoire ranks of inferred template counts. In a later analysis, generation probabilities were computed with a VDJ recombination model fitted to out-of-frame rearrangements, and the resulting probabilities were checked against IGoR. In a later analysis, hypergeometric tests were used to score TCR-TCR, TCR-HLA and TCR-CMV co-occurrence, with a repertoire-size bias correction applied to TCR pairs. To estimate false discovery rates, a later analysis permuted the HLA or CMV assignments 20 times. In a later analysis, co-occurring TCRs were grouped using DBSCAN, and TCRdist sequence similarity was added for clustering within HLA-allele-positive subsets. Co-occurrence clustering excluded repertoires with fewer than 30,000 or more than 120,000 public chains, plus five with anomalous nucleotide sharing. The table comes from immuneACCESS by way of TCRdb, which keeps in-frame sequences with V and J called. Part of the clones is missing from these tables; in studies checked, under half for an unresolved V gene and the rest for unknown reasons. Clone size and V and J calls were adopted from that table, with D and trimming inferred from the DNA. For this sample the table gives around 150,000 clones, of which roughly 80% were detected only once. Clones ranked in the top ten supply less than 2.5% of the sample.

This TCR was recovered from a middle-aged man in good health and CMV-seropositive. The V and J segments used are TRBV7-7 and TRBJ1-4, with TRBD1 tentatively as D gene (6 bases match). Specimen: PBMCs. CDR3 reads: CASTRGFGEKLFF. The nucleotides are TGTGCCAGCACGAGGGGGTTCGGAGAAAAACTGTTTTTT.